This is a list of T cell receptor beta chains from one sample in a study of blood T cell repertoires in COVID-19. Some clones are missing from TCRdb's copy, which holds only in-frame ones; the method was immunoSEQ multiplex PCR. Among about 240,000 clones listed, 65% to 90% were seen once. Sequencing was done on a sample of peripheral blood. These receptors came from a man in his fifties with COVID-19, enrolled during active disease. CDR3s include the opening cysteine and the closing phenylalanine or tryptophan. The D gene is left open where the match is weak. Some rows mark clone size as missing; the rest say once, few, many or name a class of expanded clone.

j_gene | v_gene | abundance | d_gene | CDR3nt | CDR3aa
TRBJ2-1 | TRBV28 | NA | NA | TGTGCCAGCAGTTCAGGGGTCAATGAGCAGTTCTTC | CASSSGVNEQFF
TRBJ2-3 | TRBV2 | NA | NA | TGTGCCAGCAAGAGACTAGAGAGCGATACGCAGTATTTT | CASKRLESDTQYF
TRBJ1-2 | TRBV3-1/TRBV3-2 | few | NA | TGTGCCAGCACCGTCACAGGGATCTATGGCTACACCTTC | CASTVTGIYGYTF
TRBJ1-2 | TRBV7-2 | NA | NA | TGTGCCAGCAGCTTATCATTCTATGGCTACACCTTC | CASSLSFYGYTF
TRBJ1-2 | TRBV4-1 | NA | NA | TGCGCCAGCAGCCGAGTGCGGGATTTTAGAGGCTACACCTTC | CASSRVRDFRGYTF
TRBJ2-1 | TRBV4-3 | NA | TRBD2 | TGCGCCAGCAGCCAAGCTAGCGGGGGGTTCGATGAGCAGTTCTTC | CASSQASGGFDEQFF
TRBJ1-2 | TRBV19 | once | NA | TGTGCCAGTAAAAACAGGGAAAACTATGGCTACACCTTC | CASKNRENYGYTF
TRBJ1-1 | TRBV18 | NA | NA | TGTGCCAGCTCACCCCTATCGACAACTGAAGCTTTCTTT | CASSPLSTTEAFF
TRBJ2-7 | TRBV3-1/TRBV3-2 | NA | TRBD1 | TGTGCCAGCAGCCCCGGGGTTGGGACAGGGGACATCTACGAGCAGTACTTC | CASSPGVGTGDIYEQYF
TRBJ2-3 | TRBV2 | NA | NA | TGTGCCAGCAGTCCAACGCAGTATTTT | CASSPTQYF
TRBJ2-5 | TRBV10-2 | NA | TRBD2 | TGCGCCAGCAGGGGACTAGCGGGGGAAGGTGAGACCCAGTACTTC | CASRGLAGEGETQYF
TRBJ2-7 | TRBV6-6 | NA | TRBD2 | TGTGCCAGCAGTGGGGCTAGCGGGGTCTCGCTTGAGTACTTC | CASSGASGVSLEYF
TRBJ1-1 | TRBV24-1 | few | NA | TGTGCCACCAGTTCAGGGACTGAAGCTTTCTTT | CATSSGTEAFF
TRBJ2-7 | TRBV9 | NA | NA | TGTGCCAGCAGCGCCAACCCGGGGGTCTACGAGCAGTACTTC | CASSANPGVYEQYF
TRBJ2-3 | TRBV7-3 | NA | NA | TGTGCCAGCAGCATTACTAGAGTCGATACGCAGTATTTT | CASSITRVDTQYF
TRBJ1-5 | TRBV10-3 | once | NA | TGTGCCATCAGTGAGTCGGTGGGGCTGAATCAGCCCCAGCATTTT | CAISESVGLNQPQHF
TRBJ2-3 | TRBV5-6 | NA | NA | TGTGCCAGCAGCTTGCCCAGGGTAAGGGCAGATACGCAGTATTTT | CASSLPRVRADTQYF
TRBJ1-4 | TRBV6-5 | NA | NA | TGTGCCAGCAGTTACAAGAGGGGAGCAGGGGATGAAAAACTGTTTTTT | CASSYKRGAGDEKLFF
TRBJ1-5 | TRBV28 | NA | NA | TGTGCCAGCACCCCCTGGGGGGAATCCGGCAATCAGCCCCAGCATTTT | CASTPWGESGNQPQHF
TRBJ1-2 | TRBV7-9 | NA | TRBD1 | TGTGGGGGACAGAAGAATGGCTACACCTTC | CGGQKNGYTF
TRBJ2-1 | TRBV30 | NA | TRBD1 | TGTGCCTGGAGTCCGGGACAGGGTTTTGACAATGAGCAGTTCTTC | CAWSPGQGFDNEQFF
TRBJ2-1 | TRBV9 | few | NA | TGTGCCAGCAGCGTAGTCGGTTCCAATGAGCAGTTCTTC | CASSVVGSNEQFF
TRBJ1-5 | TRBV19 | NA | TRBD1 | TGTGCCAGTAGCCCTCGGCCCGGGACAGGTTTTAATCAGCCCCAGCATTTT | CASSPRPGTGFNQPQHF
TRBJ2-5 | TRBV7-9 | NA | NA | TGTGCCAGCAGCATATCCGGGAACGTTCTACAAGAGACCCAGTACTTC | CASSISGNVLQETQYF
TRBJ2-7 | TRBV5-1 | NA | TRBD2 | TGCGCCAGCAGCTTGGCGGGAGGGGGGCCCTCTACTAATGAGCAGTACTTC | CASSLAGGGPSTNEQYF
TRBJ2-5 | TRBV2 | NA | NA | TGTGCCAGCAGTGAGTCGGTGCAAGAGACCCAGTACTTC | CASSESVQETQYF
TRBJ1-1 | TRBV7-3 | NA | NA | TGTGCCAGCAGTGGAGGAGGGCTGAACACTGAAGCTTTCTTT | CASSGGGLNTEAFF
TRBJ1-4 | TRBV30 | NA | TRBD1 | TGTGCCTGGAGTCCAGGGGACAGCTCGAGGGGTGAAAAACTGTTTTTT | CAWSPGDSSRGEKLFF
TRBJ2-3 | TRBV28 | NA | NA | TGTGCCAGCACCTTCGGAGGGGGCAATCGCGCAGATACGCAGTATTTT | CASTFGGGNRADTQYF
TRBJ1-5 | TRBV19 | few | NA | TGTGCCAGTAGTAGGGGGGGTAGCAATCAGCCCCAGCATTTT | CASSRGGSNQPQHF
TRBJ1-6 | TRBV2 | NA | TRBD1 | TGTGCCAGCAGGTCACAGGGGGCGCCAAGAGTTAATTCACCCCTCCACTTT | CASRSQGAPRVNSPLHF
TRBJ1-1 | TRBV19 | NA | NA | TGTGCCAGTAGTATTCGGTCGACTATGAACACTGAAGCTTTCTTT | CASSIRSTMNTEAFF
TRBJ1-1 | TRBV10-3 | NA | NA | TGTGCCATCAGTGAGCCCTACGACACTGAAGCTTTCTTT | CAISEPYDTEAFF
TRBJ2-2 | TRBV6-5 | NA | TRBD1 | TGTGCCAGCAAAGTGGACAGGCTGAACACCGGGGAGCTGTTTTTT | CASKVDRLNTGELFF
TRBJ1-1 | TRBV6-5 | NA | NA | TGTGCCAGCAGTACTCCCTGGTCGCCTGAAGCTTTCTTT | CASSTPWSPEAFF
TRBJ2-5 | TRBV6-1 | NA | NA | TGTGCCAGTTTACAGGGATCGAAGACCCAGTACTTC | CASLQGSKTQYF
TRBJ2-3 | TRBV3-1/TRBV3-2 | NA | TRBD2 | TGTGCCAGCAGCCAGGGACTAGCGGGTCAGGGCACAGATACGCAGTATTTT | CASSQGLAGQGTDTQYF
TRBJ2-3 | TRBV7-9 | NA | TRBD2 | TGTGCCAGCAGCCTAGCGGGGGGGTTAAATACGCAGTATTTT | CASSLAGGLNTQYF
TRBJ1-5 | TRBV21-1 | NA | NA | TGTGCCAGCAGCAATAGGGGGCGAGAGGATACCAATCAGCCCCAGCATTTT | CASSNRGREDTNQPQHF
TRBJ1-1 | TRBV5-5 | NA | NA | TGTGCCAGCAGCTTGGGGGCGCCCATGAACACTGAAGCTTTCTTT | CASSLGAPMNTEAFF
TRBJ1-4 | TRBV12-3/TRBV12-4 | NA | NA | TGTGCCAGCAGTCTCATTGAGAAAGAGCTGTTTTTT | CASSLIEKELFF
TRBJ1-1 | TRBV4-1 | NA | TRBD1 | TGCGCCAGCAGCCAAGATATTGTAATGACAGGGTCGGCTTTCTTT | CASSQDIVMTGSAFF
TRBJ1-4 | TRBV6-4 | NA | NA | TGTGCCAGCAGCCGGGATGAAAAACTGTTTTTT | CASSRDEKLFF
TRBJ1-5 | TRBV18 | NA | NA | TGTGCCAGCTCCCCGGGGAGCAATCAGCCCCAGCATTTT | CASSPGSNQPQHF
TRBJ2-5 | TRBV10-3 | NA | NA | TGTGCCATCAGTCCAGGGAGGGGGGAGCAAGAGACCCAGTACTTC | CAISPGRGEQETQYF
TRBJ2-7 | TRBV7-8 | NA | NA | TGTGCCAGCAGCCTCCGGGACTCCATCTACGAGCAGTACTTC | CASSLRDSIYEQYF
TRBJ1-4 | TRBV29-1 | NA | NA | TGCAGCGTCCTTAGCCTTAATGAAAAACTGTTTTTT | CSVLSLNEKLFF
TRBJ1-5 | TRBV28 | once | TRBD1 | TGTGCCAGCAGTTTAAGACAGGGGGCAAGTTTAGATCAGCCCCAGCATTTT | CASSLRQGASLDQPQHF
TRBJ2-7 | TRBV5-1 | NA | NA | TGCGCCAGCAGGCTTGAGGTCTCAAACCCCTACGAGCAGTACTTC | CASRLEVSNPYEQYF
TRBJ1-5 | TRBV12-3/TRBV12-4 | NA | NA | TGTGCCAGCAGTTTATCCTCCCATCAGCCCCAGCATTTT | CASSLSSHQPQHF
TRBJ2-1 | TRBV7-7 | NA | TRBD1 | TGTGCTAGCAGCTTAGAACAGGGGGCTTACAATGAGCAGTTCTTC | CASSLEQGAYNEQFF
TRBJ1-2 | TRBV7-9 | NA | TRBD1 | TGTGCCAGCAGCCCCGGACAGGACTATGGCTACACCTTC | CASSPGQDYGYTF
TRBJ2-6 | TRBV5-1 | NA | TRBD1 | TGCGCCAGCAGCCCGGGCCGGGACAGATTACTCTCTGGGGCCAACGTCCTGACTTTC | CASSPGRDRLLSGANVLTF
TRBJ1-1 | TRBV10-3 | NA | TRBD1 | TGTGCCATCCGGGACAGGGACATCGCTGAAGCTTTCTTT | CAIRDRDIAEAFF
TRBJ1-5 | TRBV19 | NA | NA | TGTGCCAGTAGTATCGGCCAGGGAGGCCAGCCCCAGCATTTT | CASSIGQGGQPQHF
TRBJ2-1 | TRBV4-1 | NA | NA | TGCGCCAGCAGCCTAGTCGAGGGATACAATGAGCAGTTCTTC | CASSLVEGYNEQFF
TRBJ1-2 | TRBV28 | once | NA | TGTGCCAGCAGTTTAACAGATAACTATGGCTACACCTTC | CASSLTDNYGYTF